Listed here are 26 T cell receptor beta chains from one sample, sequenced in a study of T cell responses to AZD1222 COVID-19 vaccine. Assay used: immunoSEQ multiplex PCR; TCRdb lists only in-frame clones, some missing. The sample includes roughly 40,000 clones, about nine tenths of them seen just once. Sequenced material: peripheral blood, taken 28 days after the second AZD1222 dose. The receptors originated from an adult who received the AZD1222 COVID-19 vaccine.

V is TRBV7-9 and J is TRBJ1-2; a possible D gene is TRBD1 (6 bases). CDR3 size: 14 residues. Per germline, CDR1 SEHNR and CDR2 FQNEAQ (reference sequence). With 7 bases removed from V and 4 bases from J, the gap between germline ends came to 16 bases. This chain's CDR3 is CASTKEGVLYGYTF. The CDR3, as DNA: TGTGCCAGCACCAAAGAGGGGGTGCTCTATGGCTACACCTTC.

The chain employs TRBV11-2 and TRBJ1-2, with D unresolved. This CDR3 is built from 14 residues. Germline V lookup: CDR1 SGHAT, CDR2 FQNNGV. V shed 2 bases and J shed 2 bases, with 9 bases lying between them. CDR3 bases: TGTGCCAGCAGCTTAAACAGTGCAAACTATGGCTACACCTTC. Translated: CASSLNSANYGYTF.

CDR3 protein: CASSGNGVYEQYF. CDR3 bases: TGTGCCAGCAGTGGGAACGGGGTCTACGAGCAGTACTTC. The chain uses TRBV2 and TRBJ2-7; weak D call: TRBD2 (5 bases). The V gene lost 4 bases and the J gene lost 3 bases, with 10 bases spanning the gap. Germline CDR1 SNHLY, CDR2 FYNNEI. This CDR3 comprises 13 residues.

The chain has TRBV5-6 and TRBJ1-2; TRBD1 matches at 8 bases. The germline V gene has CDR1 SGHDT and CDR2 YYEEEE. V shed 2 bases, J shed 6 bases, and the junction held 3 bases outside the gene matches. The CDR3 spans 13 residues. CDR3 in amino acids: CASSFPQGDGYTF. The CDR3 bases are TGTGCCAGCAGCTTTCCACAGGGGGATGGCTACACCTTC.

The CDR3 reads CASSYSRADTQYF. CDR3 in DNA: TGTGCCAGCAGTTACTCGAGGGCGGATACGCAGTATTTT. The V gene is TRBV6-2 or TRBV6-3, the J gene TRBJ2-3; tentative D call: TRBD2 (5 bases). Germline V CDR1 and CDR2: MNHEY, SVGEGT. V lost 0 bases to trimming and J lost 6 bases, with 7 bases between them. The CDR3 covers 13 residues.

This sequence joins TRBV15 and TRBJ2-5; possible D gene TRBD2, 5 bases. Germline CDR1 LNHNV, CDR2 YYDKDF (reference sequence). V dropped 1 base and J dropped 5 bases, with 11 bases sitting between them. This CDR3 comprises 14 residues. The CDR3: CATSRASRTETQYF. CDR3 coding DNA: TGTGCCACCAGCAGAGCTAGCAGAACGGAGACCCAGTACTTC.

This clone appeared once. V gene TRBV7-2 combines with J gene TRBJ1-5; unclear D gene. V was pared by 6 bases and J by 0 bases, with 6 bases between. CDR1 SGHTA and CDR2 FQGNSA come from the germline V gene. The CDR3 has 13 amino acids. The CDR3 reads CASSSTSNQPQHF. The CDR3 region has the DNA TGTGCCAGCAGTTCTACTAGCAATCAGCCCCAGCATTTT.

J is TRBJ1-2 and V is TRBV29-1; D gene unclear. The germline CDR1 and CDR2 sequences are SQVTM and ANQGSEA. V was pared by 3 bases and J by 4 bases, with 12 bases between. The CDR3 spans 13 residues. CDR3 amino acids: CSVDRAGSYGYTF. The CDR3 DNA sequence: TGCAGCGTTGACAGAGCTGGTTCCTATGGCTACACCTTC.

This chain connects TRBV7-6 to TRBJ2-7; 9 positions match TRBD1. CDR1 is SGHVS and CDR2 is FNYEAQ in the germline V gene. The V and J ends lost 2 bases and 2 bases, in that order; junction bases with no gene match: 7. This CDR3 is built from 16 residues. The CDR3 here is CASSLYPGQGAYEQYF. The CDR3, as DNA: TGTGCCAGCAGCTTATACCCGGGACAGGGTGCCTACGAGCAGTACTTC.

V and J are TRBV12-3 or TRBV12-4 and TRBJ2-7, with D possibly TRBD1 on 6 matching bases. This CDR3 contains 12 residues. V was cut by 1 base and J by 5 bases, with 6 bases left in between. The CDR3 protein is CASSLGGHEQYF. CDR3 coding DNA: TGTGCCAGCAGTTTAGGGGGGCACGAGCAGTACTTC.

This clone was counted a few times. This chain joins TRBV6-4 and TRBJ2-2, with D possibly matching TRBD2 (6 bases). This CDR3 comprises 18 residues. Germline assignment: CDR1 MRHNA and CDR2 SNTAGT. V was shortened by 2 bases and J by 0 bases, with 16 bases between the two germline ends. As DNA, the CDR3 is TGTGCCAGCAGTGACCTATTAGCTGGGGGGACGAACACCGGGGAGCTGTTTTTT. It translates to CASSDLLAGGTNTGELFF.

This clone has only one observation. CDR3 protein: CASSLGQGIYNEQFF. For the CDR3, the DNA is TGTGCCAGCAGCTTGGGACAGGGGATCTACAATGAGCAGTTCTTC. This chain links TRBV5-4 with TRBJ2-1; 8 bases are shared with TRBD1. V dropped 0 bases and J dropped 3; count of bases not matched to a gene: 2. CDR1 is SGHNT, CDR2 YYREEE, per germline (reference sequence). The CDR3 has 15 residues.

V gene TRBV7-2 combines with J gene TRBJ2-7, with D perhaps TRBD2 (5 bases). Trimming removed 2 bases at V and 7 bases at J, with 15 bases between. This CDR3 has 14 residues. Germline V CDR1 and CDR2: SGHTA, FQGNSA. The chain's CDR3 is CASSLIGGSGEQYF. The CDR3 DNA reads as TGTGCCAGCAGCTTAATCGGCGGATCGGGAGAGCAGTACTTC. Drawing the rest from reference TRBV7-2 and TRBJ2-7, the complete variable domain is GAGVSQSPSNKVTEKGKDVELRCDPISGHTALYWYRQSLGQGLEFLIYFQGNSAPDKSGLPSDRFSAERTGGSVSTLTIQRTQQEDSAVYLCASSLIGGSGEQYFGPGTRLTVT.

J is TRBJ2-1 and V is TRBV27, with a tentative D call TRBD2 (6 bases). Germline CDR1 MNHEY, CDR2 SMNVEV (reference sequence). CDR3 length equals 12 residues. V lost 3 bases and J 8 bases, leaving 8 bases between the germline ends. The CDR3 nucleotides are TGTGCCAGCAGTTTTGGAGGGGATGAGCAGTTCTTC. Translating it yields CASSFGGDEQFF.

Here the CDR3 reads CASSFDGGLDTIYF. The CDR3 nucleotides read TGTGCCAGCAGCTTTGACGGGGGTCTAGACACCATATATTTT. The gene calls are TRBV7-2 and TRBJ1-3; maybe TRBD1 (5 bases). V lost 3 bases, J lost 8 bases, and 14 bases lay in between. The length of the CDR3 is 14 residues. Germline V gene lookup returns CDR1 SGHTA and CDR2 FQGNSA.

The genes are TRBV21-1 and TRBJ1-6. TRBV21-1 is annotated as a pseudogene. CDR3 length equals 20 residues. CDR3 DNA sequence: TGTGCCAGCAGCACACGAACGTTGGCGGACGCCGACTCCTATAATTCACCCCTCCACTTT. Its protein is CASSTRTLADADSYNSPLHF.

V is TRBV20-1 and J is TRBJ1-2; D unclear. The V gene's germline CDR1 is DFQATT and CDR2 SNEGSKA (reference sequence). The CDR3 is 11 amino acids. The germline V and J ends were trimmed by 4 bases and 8 bases, with 11 bases remaining between them. CDR3 amino acids: CSAKAGEGYTF. The DNA of the CDR3 is TGCAGTGCTAAGGCTGGTGAAGGCTACACCTTC.

V and J are TRBV5-8 and TRBJ1-2; the match to TRBD1 covers 11 bases. V was clipped by 4 bases and J by 7 bases; unmatched bases: 6. Germline-derived CDR1 and CDR2 are SGHTS and YDEGEE. The CDR3 consists of 14 residues. The CDR3 DNA is TGTGCCAGCAGCCTCGGACAGGGGGCGGTTGGCTACACCTTC. Amino acids: CASSLGQGAVGYTF.

This clone was counted once. The V and J genes are TRBV5-1 and TRBJ1-4; the D gene is possibly TRBD1 (6 bases). Germline V gene sequence: CDR1 SGHRS, CDR2 YFSETQ. This CDR3 contains 16 residues. With 0 bases removed from V and 2 bases from J, the gap between germline ends came to 11 bases. The CDR3 DNA reads TGCGCCAGCAGCTTGGAACCAGGGGCGACTAATGAAAAACTGTTTTTT. Its translation: CASSLEPGATNEKLFF.

This clone is a singleton in its sample. The rearrangement joins TRBV4-2 to TRBJ1-2; perhaps TRBD1 as D (6 bases). Trimming left V 7 bases short and J 4 bases short, with 10 bases between. The CDR3 runs to 12 residues. CDR1 is LGHNA and CDR2 is YNFKEQ in the germline V gene. CDR3 sequence reads: CASTGAGYGYTF. The CDR3 coding sequence is TGTGCCAGCACAGGGGCGGGCTATGGCTACACCTTC.

The V and J genes are TRBV7-9 and TRBJ1-3, with D uncertain. V dropped 4 bases and J dropped 0 bases, with 16 bases sitting between them. This CDR3 region has 17 residues. The germline gives CDR1 SEHNR, CDR2 FQNEAQ (reference sequence). The CDR3 nucleotides read TGTGCCAGCAGCTCGCCGACCGGGGTCTACTCTGGAAACACCATATATTTT. Protein product: CASSSPTGVYSGNTIYF.

CDR3 sequence reads: CASSESTDTQYF. The CDR3 coding sequence is TGTGCCAGCAGCGAGAGCACAGATACGCAGTATTTT. This rearrangement joins TRBV9 to TRBJ2-3, with D uncertain. Germline V CDR1 and CDR2: SGDLS, YYNGEE. The CDR3 has 12 residues. Trimming took 3 bases from V and 0 from J, leaving 2 bases between them.

The chain couples TRBV13 to TRBJ1-2; D gene uncertain. Germline CDR1 and CDR2: PRHDT and FYEKMQ (reference sequence). This CDR3 contains 12 residues. The germline V and J ends were trimmed by 3 bases and 4 bases, with 6 bases remaining between them. CDR3 residues: CASSFGSYGYTF. In DNA, the CDR3 is TGTGCCAGCAGCTTTGGGTCCTATGGCTACACCTTC.

V usage is TRBV5-8 and J usage is TRBJ1-6; no clear D gene. With 0 bases removed from V and 7 bases from J, the gap between germline ends came to 17 bases. From germline, CDR1 is SGHTS and CDR2 YDEGEE. The CDR3 has 17 amino acids. CDR3 coding DNA: TGTGCCAGCAGCTTGGGAGGCGGGGAACGGCAAAATTCACCCCTCCACTTT. Translation gives CASSLGGGERQNSPLHF.

This clone has just one count. The chain couples TRBV7-8 to TRBJ1-5; weak D call: TRBD1 (5 bases). Trimming took off 4 bases at V and 4 bases at J, with 11 bases between the two ends. Germline-derived CDR1 and CDR2 are SGHVS and FQNEAQ. This CDR3 is 14 amino acids long. CDR3 sequence reads: CASSSQGNNQPQHF. CDR3 in DNA: TGTGCCAGCAGCTCCCAGGGAAATAATCAGCCCCAGCATTTT.

In the case of this clone: The junction and the germline gene differ at one end; a read error may be behind it. The gene calls are TRBV2 and TRBJ1-6; D perhaps matches TRBD1 (5 bases). This CDR3 comprises 13 residues. Germline CDR1 and CDR2: SNHLY and FYNNEI. CDR3 coding DNA: TGTGCCAGCATTGAAGGGGTCCGGTCACCCCTCCACTTT. This codes for CASIEGVRSPLHF.